This T cell receptor beta chain originates from a study of blood T cell repertoires in COVID-19. As for the study in general: Italy, Spain and the United States were the sources of the convalescent and acute COVID-19 samples. Sample material is recorded as cDNA or gDNA derived from T cells, B-cell-depleted T cells, or PBMCs.

As originally analysed: Estimates of nucleated cell counts were drawn from the amplification of reference gene primers. Assay used: immunoSEQ multiplex PCR; TCRdb lists only in-frame clones, some missing. V and J calls and clone size follow that table, whereas D and trimming were derived from the DNA. Found here are approximately 150,000 clones, about 91% of them singletons; the top ten hold about 1.4%. This CDR3 region has 16 residues. The germline V gene encodes CDR1 SEHNR and CDR2 FQNEAQ (reference sequence). The junction had 11 bases not matched to a gene; V was cut back by 3 bases and J by 11 bases.

The sample comprised peripheral blood. This sequence originates from a woman in her 50s with acute or convalescent COVID-19. V usage is TRBV7-9 and J usage is TRBJ1-6, with 9 bases identical to TRBD1. CDR3 DNA: TGTGCCAGCAGCTTCCTACAGGGGGCAAGGAGGCCACCCCTCCACTTT. Translating gives CASSFLQGARRPPLHF.